The 3 T cell receptor beta chains below were found in one sample sequenced in a study of technical replicates of blood from a handful of donors. Profiled with immunoSEQ multiplex PCR; TCRdb holds only in-frame clones, not every one. The table lists tens of thousands of clones, more than 80% of them singletons. Specimen: T cells isolated from PBMCs. The receptors derive from a human donor in good health.

The V and J genes are TRBV29-1 and TRBJ1-1; TRBD1 agrees at 8 bases. The junction had 7 bases not matched to a gene; V was cut back by 4 bases and J by 6 bases. Germline CDR1 is SQVTM and CDR2 is ANQGSEA. The CDR3 covers 13 residues. CDR3 residues: CSVVGQGISEAFF. For the CDR3, the DNA is TGCAGCGTTGTAGGACAGGGAATCTCTGAAGCTTTCTTT.

The CDR3: CSVEGGSGVPTYNEQFF. CDR3 DNA sequence: TGCAGCGTTGAAGGGGGCTCCGGAGTCCCTACCTACAATGAGCAGTTCTTC. V usage is TRBV29-1 and J usage is TRBJ2-1, with D possibly being TRBD1 (5 bases). Per the germline V gene, CDR1 is SQVTM and CDR2 is ANQGSEA. Trimming shortened V by 1 base and J by 2 bases, and 18 bases separated the two germline ends. This CDR3 comprises 17 residues.

The V gene is TRBV29-1, the J gene TRBJ2-7; D possibly corresponds to TRBD1 (6 bases). CDR3 length: 12 residues. Germline CDR1 is SQVTM and CDR2 is ANQGSEA. The V gene lost 4 bases and the J gene lost 3 bases, with 10 bases spanning the gap. CDR3 amino acids: CSVVGTSYEQYF. CDR3 DNA sequence: TGCAGCGTTGTAGGGACAAGCTACGAGCAGTACTTC.